This TCR beta chain is drawn from a study of PD-L1 blockade in urothelial cancer. Background on the study: Males with urothelial cancer arising in the bladder constituted most of the 29 patients.

Noted time point: peripheral blood 6 weeks after treatment start. The CDR3 contains 15 residues. Germline CDR1 is SGHRS and CDR2 is YFSETQ. Losses at the gene ends were 4 bases for V and 3 bases for J; bases not matched to a gene: 6. Sequencing used immunoSEQ multiplex PCR; TCRdb keeps in-frame clones, though not all of them. Counted here are around 69,000 clones, approximately 89% occurring once; the ten biggest clones make up 0.87%. This TCR derives from a woman older than 75 with urothelial cancer. This chain joins TRBV5-1 and TRBJ2-1; 8 nucleotides agree with TRBD2. The sample was PBMCs, taken around atezolizumab (anti-PD-L1) treatment. Here the CDR3 DNA reads TGCGCCAGCAGCAATAGCGGGGACAACTACAATGAGCAGTTCTTC. It yields the protein CASSNSGDNYNEQFF.